Listed here are 3 T cell receptor beta chains from one sample, sequenced in a study of cytomegalovirus exposure and HLA in healthy donors. 60 Vbeta and 13 Jbeta primers were used in PCR. Data came from immunoSEQ multiplex PCR; TCRdb stores just in-frame clones and leaves some out. The data contain 200,000 or so clones, around 87% of them singletons. Sequencing used PBMCs. The receptor set was obtained from a man aged 25-40 years in good health and CMV-seronegative.

The V call is TRBV28, the J call TRBJ1-1; D possibly corresponds to TRBD1 (5 bases). CDR1 MDHEN and CDR2 SYDVKM come from the germline V gene. The V gene lost 6 bases and the J gene lost 1 base, with 12 bases spanning the gap. This CDR3 has 14 residues. The CDR3 nucleotides read TGTGCCAGCAGATACGACAGAGGGAACACTGAAGCTTTCTTT. Its translation: CASRYDRGNTEAFF. Looking up the rest from reference TRBV28 and TRBJ1-1 gives the full variable domain: DVKVTQSSRYLVKRTGEKVFLECVQDMDHENMFWYRQDPGLGLRLIYFSYDVKMKEKGDIPEGYSVSREKKERFSLILESASTNQTSMYLCASRYDRGNTEAFFGQGTRLTVV.

This clone has a handful of counts. This CDR3 is also generated by other DNA sequences in the sample. The CDR3 reads CASSYRDTGELFF. In DNA form, the CDR3 reads TGTGCCAGCAGTTACCGAGACACCGGGGAGCTGTTTTTT. This sequence joins TRBV6-5 and TRBJ2-2; D not resolved. CDR1 and CDR2 (germline): MNHEY, SVGAGI. Trimming stripped 2 bases from V and 3 bases from J, with 4 bases between. The CDR3 totals 13 residues.

The chain links TRBV19 to TRBJ2-2, with 10 nucleotides matching TRBD1. V lost 5 bases, J lost 6 bases, and 6 bases stayed unmatched. The germline V gene encodes CDR1 LNHDA and CDR2 SQIVND (reference sequence). CDR3 length: 15 amino acids. In DNA, the CDR3 is TGTGCCAGTAGTTGGACAGGGGGGTACGCCGGGGAGCTGTTTTTT. Its protein is CASSWTGGYAGELFF.